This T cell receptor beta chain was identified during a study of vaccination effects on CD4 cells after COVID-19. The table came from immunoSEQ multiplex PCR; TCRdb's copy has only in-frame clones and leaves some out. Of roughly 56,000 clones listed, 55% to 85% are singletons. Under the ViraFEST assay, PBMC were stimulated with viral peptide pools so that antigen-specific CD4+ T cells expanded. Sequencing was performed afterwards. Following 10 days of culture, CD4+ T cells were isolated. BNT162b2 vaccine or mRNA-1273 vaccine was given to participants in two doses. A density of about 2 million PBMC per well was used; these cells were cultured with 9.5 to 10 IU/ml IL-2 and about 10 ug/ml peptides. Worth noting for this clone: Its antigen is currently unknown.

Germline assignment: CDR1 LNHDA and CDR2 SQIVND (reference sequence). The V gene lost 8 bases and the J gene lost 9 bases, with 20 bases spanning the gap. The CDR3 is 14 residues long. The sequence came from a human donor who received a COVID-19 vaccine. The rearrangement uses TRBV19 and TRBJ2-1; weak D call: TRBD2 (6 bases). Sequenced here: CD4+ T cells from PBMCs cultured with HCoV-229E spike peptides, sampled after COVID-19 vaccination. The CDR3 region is CASVSRGTGSEQFF. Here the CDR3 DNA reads TGTGCCAGTGTCTCAAGGGGCACCGGGAGTGAGCAGTTCTTC.